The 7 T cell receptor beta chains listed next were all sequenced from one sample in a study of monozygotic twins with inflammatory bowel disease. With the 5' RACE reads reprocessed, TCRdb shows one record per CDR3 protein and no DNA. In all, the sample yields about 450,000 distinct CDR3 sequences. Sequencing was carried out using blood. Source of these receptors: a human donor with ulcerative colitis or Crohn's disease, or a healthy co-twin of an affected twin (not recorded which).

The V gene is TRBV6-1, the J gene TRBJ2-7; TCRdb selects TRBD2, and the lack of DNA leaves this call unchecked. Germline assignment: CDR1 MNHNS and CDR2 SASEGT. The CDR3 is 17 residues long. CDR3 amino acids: CASSPTLTSLAGDEQYF.

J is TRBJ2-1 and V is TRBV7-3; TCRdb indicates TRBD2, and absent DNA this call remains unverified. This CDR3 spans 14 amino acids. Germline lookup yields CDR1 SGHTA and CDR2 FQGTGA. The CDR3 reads CASSSGTSANEQFF.

CDR3 loop: CASSYYTQGSGELFF. The genes are TRBV5-1 and TRBJ2-2; TCRdb's D call of TRBD1 is untestable without DNA. The length of the CDR3 is 15 residues. Germline V gene data show CDR1 as SGHRS and CDR2 as YFSETQ. The full variable domain, in which reference TRBV5-1 and TRBJ2-2 provide the parts outside the CDR3, is KAGVTQTPRYLIKTRGQQVTLSCSPISGHRSVSWYQQTPGQGLQFLFEYFSETQRNKGNFPGRFSGRQFSNSRSEMNVSTLELGDSALYLCASSYYTQGSGELFFGEGSRLTVL.

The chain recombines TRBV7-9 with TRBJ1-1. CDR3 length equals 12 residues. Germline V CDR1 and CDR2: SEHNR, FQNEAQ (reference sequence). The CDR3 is CASSLDKVEAFF.

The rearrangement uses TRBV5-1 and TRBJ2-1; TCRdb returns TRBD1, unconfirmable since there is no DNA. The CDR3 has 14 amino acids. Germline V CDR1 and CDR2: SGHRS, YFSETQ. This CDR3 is CASSLGQGLNEQFF. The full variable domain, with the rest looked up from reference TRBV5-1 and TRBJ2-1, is KAGVTQTPRYLIKTRGQQVTLSCSPISGHRSVSWYQQTPGQGLQFLFEYFSETQRNKGNFPGRFSGRQFSNSRSEMNVSTLELGDSALYLCASSLGQGLNEQFFGPGTRLTVL.

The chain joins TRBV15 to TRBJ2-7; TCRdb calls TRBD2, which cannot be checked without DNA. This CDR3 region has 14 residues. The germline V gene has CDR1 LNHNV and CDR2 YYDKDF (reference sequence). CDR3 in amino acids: CATSREGQLNEQYF.

CDR3 sequence reads: CASSRPRGREETQYF. The chain couples TRBV28 to TRBJ2-5; as DNA is missing, the TRBD1 call by TCRdb cannot be tested. The CDR3 has 15 residues. CDR1 is MDHEN, CDR2 SYDVKM, per germline.